The 2 T cell receptor beta chains presented below share a single source sample, sequenced in a study of T-cell reconstitution after alpha-beta-depleted transplantation in children. Unique molecular identifiers were built into the TCRbeta library. From the PCR reads, TCRdb called clonotypes with MiXCR, one entry per CDR3 protein. The data contain 190,000 or so distinct CDR3 sequences, approximately 7% of them singletons. The material was PBMCs from the stem cell graft donor, obtained from the stem cell graft. The origin of the receptors is a human donor who donated a stem cell graft to a child with Wiskott-Aldrich syndrome.

This clonotype came up a few times. V usage is TRBV6-4 and J usage is TRBJ2-1, with TRBD2 matching 13 bases. Trimming removed 2 bases from V and 6 bases from J; junction bases left unmatched: 4. Germline V gene sequence: CDR1 MRHNA, CDR2 SNTAGT. The CDR3 loop spans 16 amino acids. The CDR3 coding sequence is TGTGCCAGCAGTGACCGGGGACTAGCGGGACCCAATGAGCAGTTCTTC. Its protein is CASSDRGLAGPNEQFF.

This clonotype was observed a few times. The chain recombines TRBV18 with TRBJ1-5, with 8 bases matching TRBD1. Germline loops: CDR1 KGHSH, CDR2 LQKENI. V lost 5 bases and J lost 4; bases outside the gene matches: 4. The CDR3 covers 14 residues. The CDR3 coding sequence is TGTGCCAGCTCAAAACAGGGGGATAATCAGCCCCAGCATTTT. Translated, it gives CASSKQGDNQPQHF.